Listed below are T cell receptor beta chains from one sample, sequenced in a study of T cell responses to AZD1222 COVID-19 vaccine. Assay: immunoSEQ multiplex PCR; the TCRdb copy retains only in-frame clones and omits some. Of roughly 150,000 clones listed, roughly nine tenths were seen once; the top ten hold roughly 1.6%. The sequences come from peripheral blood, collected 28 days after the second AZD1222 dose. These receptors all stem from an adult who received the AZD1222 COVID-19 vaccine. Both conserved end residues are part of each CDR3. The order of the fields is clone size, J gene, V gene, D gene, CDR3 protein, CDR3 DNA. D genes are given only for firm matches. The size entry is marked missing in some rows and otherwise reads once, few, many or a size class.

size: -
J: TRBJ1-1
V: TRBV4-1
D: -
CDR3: CASSFMVMNTEAFF
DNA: TGCGCCAGCAGCTTTATGGTGATGAACACTGAAGCTTTCTTT

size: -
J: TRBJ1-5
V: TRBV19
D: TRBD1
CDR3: CASSMGQGIQPQHF
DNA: TGTGCCAGTAGTATGGGACAGGGGATTCAGCCCCAGCATTTT

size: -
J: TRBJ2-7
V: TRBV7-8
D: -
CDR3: CASSMNREYEQYF
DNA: TGTGCCAGCAGCATGAATCGAGAGTACGAGCAGTACTTC

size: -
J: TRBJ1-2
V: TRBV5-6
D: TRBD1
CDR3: CASSLVPRGPRETNYGYTF
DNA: TGTGCCAGCAGCTTGGTCCCTAGGGGGCCGAGAGAGACTAACTATGGCTACACCTTC

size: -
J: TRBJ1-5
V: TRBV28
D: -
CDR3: CASSLIVGPQHF
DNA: TGTGCCAGCAGTTTAATCGTGGGGCCCCAGCATTTT

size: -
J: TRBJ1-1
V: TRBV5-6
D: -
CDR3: CASCPYLTGNTEAFF
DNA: TGTGCCAGCTGTCCCTATTTGACAGGGAACACTGAAGCTTTCTTT

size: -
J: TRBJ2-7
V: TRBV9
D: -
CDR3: CASSVRGSSYEQYF
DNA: TGTGCCAGCAGCGTTCGGGGCAGCTCCTACGAGCAGTACTTC

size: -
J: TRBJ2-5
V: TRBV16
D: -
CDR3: CASSQGETQYF
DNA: TGTGCCAGCAGCCAAGGGGAGACCCAGTACTTC

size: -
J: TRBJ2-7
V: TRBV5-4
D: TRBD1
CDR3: CASSKPGQSYEQYF
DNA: TGTGCCAGCAGCAAGCCGGGACAGTCCTACGAGCAGTACTTC

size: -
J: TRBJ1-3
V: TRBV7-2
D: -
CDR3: CASSLGPSSGNTIYF
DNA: TGTGCCAGCAGCTTAGGGCCGAGCTCTGGAAACACCATATATTTT

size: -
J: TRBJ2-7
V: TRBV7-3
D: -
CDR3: CASSIQGSEQYF
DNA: TGTGCCAGCAGCATTCAGGGTAGCGAGCAGTACTTC

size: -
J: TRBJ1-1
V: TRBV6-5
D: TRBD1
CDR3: CASSTARGIEAFF
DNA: TGTGCCAGCAGTACAGCCAGGGGGATTGAAGCTTTCTTT

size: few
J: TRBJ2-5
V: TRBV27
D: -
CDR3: CASSKRDSQETQYF
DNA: TGTGCCAGCAGCAAAAGGGACTCCCAAGAGACCCAGTACTTC

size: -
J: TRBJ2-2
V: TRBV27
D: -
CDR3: CASSLKGELFF
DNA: TGTGCCAGCAGTTTGAAGGGGGAGCTGTTTTTT

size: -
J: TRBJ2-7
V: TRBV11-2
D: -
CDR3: CASSLLSLGGREQYF
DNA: TGTGCCAGCAGCCTTTTGTCACTCGGGGGTCGAGAGCAGTACTTC

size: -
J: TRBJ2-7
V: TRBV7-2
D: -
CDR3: CASSFDSGRQYF
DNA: TGTGCCAGCAGCTTTGACTCAGGTCGGCAGTACTTC

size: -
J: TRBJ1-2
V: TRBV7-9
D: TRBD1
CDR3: CASSRRQGHGYTF
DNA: TGTGCCAGCAGCCGAAGACAGGGGCATGGCTACACCTTC

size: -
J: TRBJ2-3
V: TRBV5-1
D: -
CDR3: CASQNSSTDTQYF
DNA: TGCGCCAGCCAAAACTCGAGCACAGATACGCAGTATTTT

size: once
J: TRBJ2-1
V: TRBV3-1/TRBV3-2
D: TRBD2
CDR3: CASSQSKRGAGGEQFF
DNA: TGTGCCAGCAGCCAATCCAAGCGGGGGGCGGGAGGTGAGCAGTTCTTC

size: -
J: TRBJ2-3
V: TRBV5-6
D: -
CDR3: CASSLVGPHSTDTQYF
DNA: TGTGCCAGCAGCTTGGTGGGGCCCCATAGCACAGATACGCAGTATTTT

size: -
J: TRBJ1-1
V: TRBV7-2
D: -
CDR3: CASSLSLQTEAFF
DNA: TGTGCCAGCAGCTTAAGTCTCCAGACTGAAGCTTTCTTT

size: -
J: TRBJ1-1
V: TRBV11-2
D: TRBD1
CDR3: CASSRDRGWEAFF
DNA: TGTGCCAGCAGCAGGGACAGGGGGTGGGAAGCTTTCTTT

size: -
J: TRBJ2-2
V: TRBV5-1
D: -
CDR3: CASSYLSGTKTTGELFF
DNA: TGCGCCAGCAGCTACTTAAGCGGGACAAAAACCACCGGGGAGCTGTTTTTT

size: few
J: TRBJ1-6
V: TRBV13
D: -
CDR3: CASSRTGVSALHF
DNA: TGTGCCAGCAGCCGAACGGGAGTTTCGGCCCTCCACTTT

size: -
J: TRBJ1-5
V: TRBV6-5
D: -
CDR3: CASTTGRSSNQPQHF
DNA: TGTGCCAGCACGACAGGCCGATCAAGCAATCAGCCCCAGCATTTT

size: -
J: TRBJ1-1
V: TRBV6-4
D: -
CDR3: CASSDGGVTEAFF
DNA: TGTGCCAGCAGTGACGGTGGGGTCACTGAAGCTTTCTTT

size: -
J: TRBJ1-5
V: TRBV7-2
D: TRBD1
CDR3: CASSPGQGLQPQHF
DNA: TGTGCCAGCAGCCCTGGACAGGGACTGCAGCCCCAGCATTTT

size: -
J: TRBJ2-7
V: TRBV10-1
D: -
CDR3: CASSDSQGAYEQYF
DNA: TGCGCCAGCAGTGATAGTCAAGGGGCCTACGAGCAGTACTTC

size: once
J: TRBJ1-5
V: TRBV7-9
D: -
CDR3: CASSLFNQPQHF
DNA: TGTGCCAGCAGCTTATTTAATCAGCCCCAGCATTTT

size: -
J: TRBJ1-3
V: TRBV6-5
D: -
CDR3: CATRPRYSGNTIYF
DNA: TGTGCCACGAGACCCCGTTACTCTGGAAACACCATATATTTT

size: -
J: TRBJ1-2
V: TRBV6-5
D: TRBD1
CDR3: CASSYGGGDYGYTF
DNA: TGTGCCAGCAGTTACGGAGGGGGCGACTATGGCTACACCTTC

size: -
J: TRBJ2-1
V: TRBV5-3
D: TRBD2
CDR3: CARSLACKSLLAGVSGCGEQFF
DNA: TGTGCCAGAAGCTTGGCCTGTAAATCCCTACTAGCGGGAGTTTCAGGATGCGGTGAGCAGTTCTTC

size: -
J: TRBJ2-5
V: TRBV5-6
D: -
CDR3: CASSLNSEETQYF
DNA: TGTGCCAGCAGCTTGAACTCCGAAGAGACCCAGTACTTC

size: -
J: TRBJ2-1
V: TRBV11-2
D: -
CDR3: CASSFNDNEQFF
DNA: TGTGCCAGCAGCTTCAATGACAATGAGCAGTTCTTC

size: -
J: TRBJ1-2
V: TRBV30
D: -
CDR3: CAWRSVMYGYTF
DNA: TGTGCCTGGAGATCAGTCATGTATGGCTACACCTTC

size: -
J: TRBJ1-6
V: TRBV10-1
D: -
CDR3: CASSETDLGSPLHF
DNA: TGCGCCAGCAGTGAGACGGATTTGGGGTCACCCCTCCACTTT

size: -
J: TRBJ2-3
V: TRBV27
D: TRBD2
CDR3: CASFSLAAYTDTQYF
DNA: TGTGCCAGCTTTTCCCTAGCGGCATACACAGATACGCAGTATTTT

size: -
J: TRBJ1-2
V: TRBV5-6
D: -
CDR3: CASSLANNPGSDGYTF
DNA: TGTGCCAGCAGCTTGGCCAATAACCCAGGGAGTGATGGCTACACCTTC

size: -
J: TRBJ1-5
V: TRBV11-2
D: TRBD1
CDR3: CASSLGQGNQPQHF
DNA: TGTGCCAGCAGCTTAGGACAGGGAAATCAGCCCCAGCATTTT